The clone carrying this TCR beta chain was found many times. TCRdb reprocessed the reads with MiXCR, giving one entry per CDR3 protein. In the table there are some 48,000 distinct CDR3 sequences, less than 8% of which are singletons. This sample stems from a study of patients with pleural tuberculosis. Per the germline V gene, CDR1 is ENHRY and CDR2 is SYGVKD. CDR3 length equals 14 residues. The V gene end was trimmed by 8 bases and the J gene end by 4 bases; junction bases not matched to a gene: 7. The receptor was isolated from a human donor with pleural tuberculosis. V gene TRBV10-3 combines with J gene TRBJ2-7; TRBD2 agrees at 11 bases. The CDR3 DNA is TGTGCCATCCGTCCTAGCGGGAGGAGGTACGAGCAGTACTTC. Its translation: CAIRPSGRRYEQYF.